Below, 4 T cell receptor beta chains from the same sample are listed, as sequenced in a study of OX40 agonist ivuxolimab in advanced cancers. Profiling relied on immunoSEQ multiplex PCR, and the TCRdb table lists in-frame clones only, not all of them. This table holds over 65,000 clones, roughly 90% found once. The material was CD4+ or CD8+ T cells sorted from blood, obtained in a trial of the OX40 agonist ivuxolimab. Every receptor here comes from an adult with an advanced solid tumor such as melanoma, head and neck, liver or kidney cancer.

This rearrangement joins TRBV2 to TRBJ1-2; D is undetermined. V was shortened by 6 bases and J by 8 bases, with 19 bases between the two germline ends. The germline V gene has CDR1 SNHLY and CDR2 FYNNEI. CDR3 length equals 14 residues. This CDR3 is CASREDAELQGYTF. The CDR3 DNA reads as TGTGCCAGCAGGGAGGACGCGGAACTACAAGGCTACACCTTC. The full variable domain, rest sourced from reference TRBV2 and TRBJ1-2, is EPEVTQTPSHQVTQMGQEVILRCVPISNHLYFYWYRQILGQKVEFLVSFYNNEISEKSEIFDDQFSVERPDGSNFTLKIRSTKLEDSAMYFCASREDAELQGYTFGSGTRLTVV.

The chain couples TRBV4-1 to TRBJ2-7; 11 bases are shared with TRBD2. CDR3 length: 15 amino acids. With 4 bases clipped from V and 4 bases from J, the junction kept 6 bases outside the gene matches. Looked up from germline, CDR1 is MGHRA and CDR2 is YSYEKL. This chain's CDR3 is CASSPQLAGVYEQYF. The CDR3 DNA reads TGCGCCAGCAGCCCACAACTAGCGGGAGTATACGAGCAGTACTTC.

V usage is TRBV9 and J usage is TRBJ2-5; no clear D. The CDR3 loop spans 13 amino acids. The V and J ends lost 4 bases and 4 bases respectively, with 11 bases between them. Germline CDR1 reads SGDLS; CDR2 reads YYNGEE. CDR3 nucleotides: TGTGCCAGCAGCTCCACAGACGGAGAGACCCAGTACTTC. Amino acids: CASSSTDGETQYF.

The chain is built from TRBV10-3 and TRBJ1-1; D gene ambiguous. Germline V CDR1 and CDR2: ENHRY, SYGVKD. Trimming stripped 4 bases from V and 1 base from J, with 7 bases between. CDR3 size: 13 residues. The CDR3 sequence: CAISVNGNTEAFF. The CDR3 DNA follows: TGTGCCATCAGTGTAAACGGGAACACTGAAGCTTTCTTT.